The present T cell receptor (beta chain) was sequenced within a study of CD8 T cells in Susac syndrome. Reverse transcription of roughly 0.45 to 1 ug RNA used random hexamers. Amplification of TCR beta CDR3 was carried out by immunoSEQ multiplex PCR, which covered 54 Vbeta and 13 Jbeta segments. TCRdb re-analysed the immunoSEQ multiplex PCR reads in MiXCR, keeping a single row per CDR3 protein. Here the sample spans 90,000 to 150,000 distinct CDR3 sequences, around 94% being singletons. Each multiple sclerosis control was a treatment-naive patient with relapsing-remitting disease that was either stable or active. The TCR sequence derives from a human donor with multiple sclerosis. Source material: CD4+ T cells from PBMCs.

CDR3 sequence: CASSLDAGEETQYF. CDR3 in DNA: TGCGCCAGCAGCTTGGACGCCGGCGAAGAGACCCAGTACTTC. V is TRBV5-1 and J is TRBJ2-5; D not certain. V lost 0 bases and J 3 bases, leaving 9 bases between the germline ends. Germline V lookup: CDR1 SGHRS, CDR2 YFSETQ. This CDR3 contains 14 residues.